This T cell receptor beta chain was retrieved from a study of T-cell memory formation after mild COVID-19. Study outcomes and limitations: Second-wave clones peaking on day 37 lacked confirmed SARS-CoV-2 specificity. Cross-reactive memory seemingly joined, as some responding clones were found in pre-infection memory.

TCRdb reprocessed the 5' RACE reads via MiXCR and lists one record per CDR3 protein. The table lists tens of thousands of distinct CDR3 sequences, around 25% of them singletons, with roughly 41% in the top ten. This clonotype was detected once. The antigen is unknown. A read error may account for a junction end that differs from germline. This clonotype was obtained from a man between 18 and 35 years old who had mild COVID-19 (a few samples of this study predate the infection). Cell type and time point are not known. The sequenced sample consisted of PBMCs or a T cell subset sorted from them (not recorded which).

This chain's CDR3 is CASILDGWAVPSTDTQYF. For the CDR3, the DNA is TGTGCCAGCATCTTAGACGGTTGGGCGGTACCTAGCACAGATACGCAGTATTTT. This chain links TRBV11-2 with TRBJ2-3; no clear D gene. This CDR3 is 18 amino acids long. Germline V gene sequence: CDR1 SGHAT, CDR2 FQNNGV.